What follows are 21 T cell receptor beta chains derived from one specimen sequenced in a study of blood T cell repertoires in COVID-19. Profiled with immunoSEQ multiplex PCR; TCRdb holds only in-frame clones, not every one. The sample contains approximately 340,000 clones, roughly 89% of which appear only once. Sample: peripheral blood. These receptors originate from a man aged 25-45 years with COVID-19, enrolled during active disease.

Only a few counts were recorded for this clone. The chain recombines TRBV15 with TRBJ1-4; 7 nucleotides match TRBD1. Germline V CDR1 and CDR2: LNHNV, YYDKDF (reference sequence). The CDR3 sequence is 16 residues long. V shed 0 bases and J 3 bases; nucleotides not matched to a gene: 4. CDR3 residues: CATSRERTGPNEKLFF. CDR3 nucleotide sequence: TGTGCCACCAGCAGAGAACGGACAGGCCCTAATGAAAAACTGTTTTTT.

This chain connects TRBV7-3 to TRBJ2-3; D uncertain. Trimming removed 0 bases at V and 1 base at J, with 5 bases between. The CDR3 runs 14 residues. Germline values: CDR1 SGHTA, CDR2 FQGTGA. The DNA of the CDR3 is TGTGCCAGCAGCTTAACGGAGCGCACAGATACGCAGTATTTT. It is translated as CASSLTERTDTQYF.

The chain has TRBV5-4 and TRBJ2-7, with 8 bases identical to TRBD2. This CDR3 contains 16 residues. The germline V gene has CDR1 SGHNT and CDR2 YYREEE (reference sequence). Trimming removed 4 bases from V and 0 bases from J; junction bases left unmatched: 9. CDR3 sequence reads: CASSPAGGTNSYEQYF. In nucleotides, the CDR3 is TGTGCCAGCAGCCCCGCGGGGGGCACTAACTCCTACGAGCAGTACTTC.

CDR3 in DNA: TGTGCCAGCAGAGGGAGGAGACAGACACCCACCGGGGAGCTGTTTTTT. It specifies CASRGRRQTPTGELFF. The genes are TRBV27 and TRBJ2-2; perhaps TRBD2 as D (6 bases). Between the trimmed V and J ends, which lost 6 bases and 4 bases, there was a span of 18 bases. The CDR3 has 16 amino acids. Germline-derived CDR1 and CDR2 are MNHEY and SMNVEV (reference sequence).

The gene calls are TRBV7-2 and TRBJ1-2; possible D gene TRBD1, 5 bases. Trimming removed 5 bases at V and 6 bases at J, with 13 bases between. There are 13 residues in the CDR3. Germline CDR1 and CDR2: SGHTA and FQGNSA. DNA for the CDR3: TGTGCCAGCAGCCCCAGGAGGGGAAATGGCTACACCTTC. Residues: CASSPRRGNGYTF.

The chain employs TRBV10-3 and TRBJ2-5, with 7 bases lining up with TRBD2. CDR3 length: 15 amino acids. With 3 bases clipped from V and 1 base from J, the junction kept 5 bases outside the gene matches. Germline V gene lookup returns CDR1 ENHRY and CDR2 SYGVKD. CDR3 sequence: CAISDYGTTQETQYF. The CDR3 DNA sequence: TGTGCCATCAGTGACTACGGGACTACCCAAGAGACCCAGTACTTC.

This clone occurred many times. The gene calls are TRBV4-1 and TRBJ2-1; TRBD2 agrees at 8 bases. Germline loops: CDR1 MGHRA, CDR2 YSYEKL. V lost 1 base and J lost 3; bases outside the gene matches: 11. The CDR3 spans 18 residues. CDR3 coding DNA: TGCGCCAGCAGCCAAGGCGGAGTAGCGGGAATGATCTACAATGAGCAGTTCTTC. This encodes CASSQGGVAGMIYNEQFF.

V and J are TRBV2 and TRBJ2-7; D might be TRBD2 (5 bases). The germline CDR1 and CDR2 sequences are SNHLY and FYNNEI. The CDR3 loop spans 12 amino acids. Between the trimmed V and J ends, which lost 6 bases and 2 bases, there was a span of 8 bases. CDR3 residues: CASSGNAYEQYF. The CDR3 DNA reads as TGTGCCAGCAGCGGGAACGCCTACGAGCAGTACTTC.

The chain links TRBV9 to TRBJ2-7, with 8 bases aligning to TRBD1. There are 14 residues in the CDR3. Germline V gene sequence: CDR1 SGDLS, CDR2 YYNGEE. V was pared by 6 bases and J by 6 bases, with 11 bases of the junction left unmatched. CDR3 bases: TGTGCCAGCACCCCCGGGACAGGAGGTGGCGAGCAGTACTTC. This codes for CASTPGTGGGEQYF.

V and J are TRBV7-9 and TRBJ1-4; TRBD1 agrees at 8 bases. The CDR3 consists of 14 residues. V trimming: 5 bases; J trimming: 8 bases; junction bases outside the gene matches: 7. Germline lookup yields CDR1 SEHNR and CDR2 FQNEAQ (reference sequence). Here the CDR3 reads CASSQGQGGEKLFF. The CDR3, as DNA: TGTGCCAGCAGCCAAGGACAGGGTGGCGAAAAACTGTTTTTT.

The CDR3 region is CASSLRTVGETQYF. The CDR3 DNA reads TGTGCCAGCAGCTTACGGACAGTTGGAGAGACCCAGTACTTC. The chain employs TRBV5-7 and TRBJ2-5; weak D call: TRBD1 (6 bases). TRBV5-7 is an ORF; its function is uncertain. V was pared by 2 bases and J by 4 bases, with 12 bases between. There are 14 residues in the CDR3.

The CDR3 sequence is CATSRDTGTGVGYTF. For the CDR3, the DNA is TGTGCCACCAGCAGGGACACCGGGACAGGGGTTGGCTACACCTTC. The gene calls are TRBV15 and TRBJ1-2; TRBD1 agrees at 10 bases. Per the germline V gene, CDR1 is LNHNV and CDR2 is YYDKDF (reference sequence). The CDR3 consists of 15 residues. Losses at the gene ends were 3 bases for V and 7 bases for J; bases not matched to a gene: 8.

The CDR3 loop is CASSETGGNNQPQHF. The CDR3 nucleotides read TGTGCCAGCAGTGAGACAGGGGGCAACAATCAGCCCCAGCATTTT. The rearrangement links TRBV25-1 to TRBJ1-5; 10 bases fit TRBD1. Germline-derived CDR1 and CDR2 are MGHDK and SYGVNS. V dropped 3 bases and J dropped 3; count of bases not matched to a gene: 2. The CDR3 consists of 15 residues.

With respect to this clone: Other DNA sequences within the sample encode an identical CDR3. The chain uses TRBV18 and TRBJ2-5; 7 bases align to TRBD1. The J segment lost 2 bases and the V segment lost 6 bases, leaving 6 bases of the junction unmatched. The CDR3 has 14 residues. Per germline, CDR1 KGHSH and CDR2 LQKENI. The CDR3, as DNA: TGTGCCAGCTCCCCTGGGACAGCTCAAGAGACCCAGTACTTC. This sequence encodes CASSPGTAQETQYF.

The chain is built from TRBV5-1 and TRBJ2-2, with D maybe TRBD2 (6 bases). The CDR3 covers 18 residues. V dropped 4 bases and J dropped 3 bases, with 22 bases sitting between them. Germline-derived CDR1 and CDR2 are SGHRS and YFSETQ. CDR3 protein: CASSSLGRRGGHTGELFF. The CDR3, as DNA: TGCGCCAGCAGCAGCCTGGGGCGAAGGGGAGGTCACACCGGGGAGCTGTTTTTT.

The chain couples TRBV11-2 to TRBJ2-5, with 8 positions matching TRBD2. CDR3 size: 16 residues. J gave up 4 bases and V 1 base, and 8 bases lay outside the gene matches. CDR1 and CDR2 (germline): SGHAT, FQNNGV. DNA for the CDR3: TGTGCCAGCAGCTTAGGCGGCGGGGGGATAGGAGAGACCCAGTACTTC. This codes for CASSLGGGGIGETQYF.

The rearrangement uses TRBV5-1 and TRBJ1-5, with D possibly matching TRBD1 (5 bases). Deletions cut 0 bases from V and 4 bases from J, with 8 bases between. CDR1 is SGHRS and CDR2 is YFSETQ in the germline V gene. The CDR3 has 14 amino acids. The CDR3 region has the DNA TGCGCCAGCAGCTTGGGGACACAGAATCAGCCCCAGCATTTT. Translating it yields CASSLGTQNQPQHF. Variable domain in full (rest from reference TRBV5-1 and TRBJ1-5): KAGVTQTPRYLIKTRGQQVTLSCSPISGHRSVSWYQQTPGQGLQFLFEYFSETQRNKGNFPGRFSGRQFSNSRSEMNVSTLELGDSALYLCASSLGTQNQPQHFGDGTRLSIL.

This chain uses TRBV3-1 (or the pseudogene TRBV3-2) with TRBJ2-2; D is perhaps TRBD1 (7 bases). From germline, CDR1 is LGHDT and CDR2 YNNKEL (reference sequence). The CDR3 extends over 14 amino acids. Trimming removed 3 bases at V and 6 bases at J, with 11 bases between. Written as DNA, the CDR3 is TGTGCCAGCAGCCACAGGGGGGCATCCGGGGAGCTGTTTTTT. Translation: CASSHRGASGELFF.

The genes are TRBV5-4 and TRBJ2-6; weak D call: TRBD1 (6 bases). Germline V gene sequence: CDR1 SGHNT, CDR2 YYREEE (reference sequence). CDR3 length equals 15 residues. The germline V and J ends were trimmed by 3 bases and 0 bases, with 7 bases remaining between them. The CDR3 reads CASSYRDSGANVLTF. The CDR3 nucleotides read TGTGCCAGCAGCTACAGGGACTCTGGGGCCAACGTCCTGACTTTC.

This clone was observed a handful of times. The rearrangement links TRBV7-9 to TRBJ1-2; a weak D match, TRBD1 (6 bases). The CDR3 is made up of 17 amino acids. Trimming left V 4 bases short and J 7 bases short, with 25 bases between. Germline values: CDR1 SEHNR, CDR2 FQNEAQ (reference sequence). The CDR3 spells CASSSPSPDRLLGGYTF. DNA of the CDR3: TGTGCCAGCAGCTCGCCCTCTCCAGACAGGCTGTTGGGTGGCTACACCTTC.

The V call is TRBV2, the J call TRBJ2-7, with D maybe TRBD1 (5 bases). Trimming pared 11 bases from V and 3 bases from J, leaving 17 bases between. The CDR3 runs to 13 residues. The V gene's germline CDR1 is SNHLY and CDR2 FYNNEI. The CDR3 region is CAGKTDTDYEQYF. CDR3 nucleotide sequence: TGTGCCGGCAAGACAGATACGGACTACGAGCAGTACTTC.